This entry features one TCR beta chain sequence. As yet, its antigen is unknown. J lost 2 bases, V lost 6 bases, and 9 bases had no gene match. CDR3 size: 16 residues. Germline-derived CDR1 and CDR2 are MNHEY and SVGAGI. TCRbeta library preparation incorporated unique molecular identifiers. MiXCR was run by TCRdb on the PCR reads, yielding one entry per CDR3 protein. The repertoire has approximately 1,000,000 distinct CDR3 sequences, about 29% of them found once; the top ten carry about 28%. The data were taken from a study of T-cell reconstitution after alpha-beta-depleted transplantation in children. Study-level results: Surviving recipient T cells and thymic progenitors produced the high day-60 TCRbeta diversity seen in some patients.

This TCR came from a boy under two years old who had a stem cell transplant for SCID, so the T cells may come from the graft donor. The chain combines TRBV6-5 with TRBJ2-7; TRBD2 matches 11 bases. The input for sequencing was PBMCs, mostly from graft donor cells, taken 360 days after TCRalphabeta/CD19-depleted stem cell transplant. The CDR3 loop is CASRLLAGASPYEQYF. The CDR3 DNA is TGTGCCAGCAGGTTACTAGCGGGGGCCTCCCCCTACGAGCAGTACTTC.